These 28 T cell receptor beta chains share one sample of origin, sequenced in a study of cytomegalovirus exposure and HLA in healthy donors. The PCR used 60 Vbeta and 13 Jbeta primers. The assay was immunoSEQ multiplex PCR, and TCRdb's table has in-frame clones only and misses some. The repertoire shows just under 65,000 clones; the top ten hold roughly 15%. The sequencing input was PBMCs. Receptors originate from a boy aged 10-17 years in good health and CMV-seronegative.

The genes are TRBV14 and TRBJ1-1; tentative D call: TRBD1 (5 bases). Germline CDR1 SGHDN, CDR2 FVKESK. V lost 4 bases, J lost 4 bases, and 13 bases lay in between. The CDR3 length is 14 residues. The CDR3 nucleotides are TGTGCCAGCAGCCCCGGTATGGGGGGCACTGAAGCTTTCTTT. Residues: CASSPGMGGTEAFF.

The chain carries TRBV6-1 and TRBJ2-7; tentative D call: TRBD1 (5 bases). The CDR3 has 16 residues. CDR1 and CDR2 (germline): MNHNS, SASEGT. V gave up 0 bases and J gave up 2 bases, with 14 bases separating them. The CDR3 loop reads CASSEAGRAFPYEQYF. In DNA, the CDR3 is TGTGCCAGCAGTGAAGCGGGCAGGGCTTTCCCCTACGAGCAGTACTTC.

The rearrangement uses TRBV9 and TRBJ2-1, with 11 bases aligning to TRBD2. There are 15 residues in the CDR3. Per the germline V gene, CDR1 is SGDLS and CDR2 is YYNGEE. V was pared by 0 bases and J by 6 bases, with 2 bases of the junction left unmatched. The CDR3 spells CASSVAGLAVNEQFF. In DNA form, the CDR3 reads TGTGCCAGCAGCGTAGCGGGACTAGCGGTCAATGAGCAGTTCTTC.

The J gene is TRBJ1-2, the V gene TRBV7-8; a weak D match, TRBD1 (6 bases). The germline V and J ends were trimmed by 6 bases and 4 bases, with 18 bases remaining between them. Germline values: CDR1 SGHVS, CDR2 FQNEAQ. The CDR3 is 15 residues long. The CDR3, as DNA: TGTGCCAGCAGAACGAAACAGGGTACCGCCTATGGCTACACCTTC. This sequence encodes CASRTKQGTAYGYTF.

The genes are TRBV6-1 and TRBJ1-5; TRBD1 might be the D (6 bases). V was cut by 5 bases and J by 2 bases, with 7 bases left in between. The germline V gene has CDR1 MNHNS and CDR2 SASEGT. This CDR3 has 13 residues. The chain's CDR3 is CASSNRGNQPQHF. DNA for the CDR3: TGTGCCAGCAGTAACAGGGGCAATCAGCCCCAGCATTTT.

The chain is built from TRBV5-4 and TRBJ2-2; D might be TRBD1 (6 bases). The CDR3 consists of 14 residues. V was shortened by 2 bases and J by 5 bases, with 10 bases between the two germline ends. Germline V gives CDR1 SGHNT, CDR2 YYREEE (reference sequence). CDR3 nucleotide sequence: TGTGCCAGCAGCTTTATACAGGGAACCGGGGAGCTGTTTTTT. It codes for CASSFIQGTGELFF.

Remarks on this clone: Other DNA sequences of this sample code for an identical CDR3. The V gene is TRBV30, the J gene TRBJ2-3; D not certain. V lost 0 bases to trimming and J lost 5 bases, with 9 bases between them. CDR1 GTSNPN and CDR2 SVGIG come from the germline V gene (reference sequence). CDR3 length equals 13 residues. CDR3 nucleotide sequence: TGTGCCTGGAGTGTACGAGAGAGAGATACGCAGTATTTT. This translates into CAWSVRERDTQYF.

Turning to this clone: An end of the junction differs from the germline gene, which may be a read error. The J gene is TRBJ1-2, the V gene TRBV9; D is undetermined. The CDR3 sequence is 15 residues long. Germline-derived CDR1 and CDR2 are SGDLS and YYNGEE. This CDR3 reads CAGSVEARGNYGYTF. DNA of the CDR3: TGTGCCGGCAGCGTAGAGGCTCGCGGGAACTATGGCTACACCTTC.

V and J are TRBV30 and TRBJ2-1; 12 nucleotides line up with TRBD2. The CDR3 is 15 amino acids. The junction had 6 bases not matched to a gene; V was cut back by 3 bases and J by 6 bases. Germline CDR1 reads GTSNPN; CDR2 reads SVGIG (reference sequence). The DNA for the CDR3 is TGTGCCTGGAGGCCTAGCGGGAGGGAGGGCAATGAGCAGTTCTTC. As protein: CAWRPSGREGNEQFF.

The chain recombines TRBV30 with TRBJ1-5; no clear D. Germline V lookup: CDR1 GTSNPN, CDR2 SVGIG (reference sequence). The CDR3 runs to 14 residues. V dropped 1 base and J dropped 0 bases, with 7 bases sitting between them. The CDR3 DNA follows: TGTGCCTGGAGTGGAGGCCCTAGCAATCAGCCCCAGCATTTT. Translating gives CAWSGGPSNQPQHF. Variable domain in full (rest from reference TRBV30 and TRBJ1-5): SQTIHQWPATLVQPVGSPLSLECTVEGTSNPNLYWYRQAAGRGLQLLFYSVGIGQISSEVPQNLSASRPQDRQFILSSKKLLLSDSGFYLCAWSGGPSNQPQHFGDGTRLSIL.

The chain combines TRBV9 with TRBJ1-1; weak D call: TRBD1 (5 bases). CDR1 SGDLS and CDR2 YYNGEE come from the germline V gene. CDR3 length: 14 amino acids. The V gene lost 0 bases and the J gene lost 2 bases, with 8 bases spanning the gap. The CDR3, as DNA: TGTGCCAGCAGCGTAGGGTGGGGCAACACTGAAGCTTTCTTT. Encoded protein: CASSVGWGNTEAFF.

The rearrangement uses TRBV27 and TRBJ1-2; D is perhaps TRBD1 (6 bases). Trimming stripped 2 bases from V and 7 bases from J, with 11 bases between. Germline CDR1 is MNHEY and CDR2 is SMNVEV (reference sequence). The CDR3 is 13 residues long. The CDR3 DNA follows: TGTGCCAGCAGTTTAGCAGGGGAGAGTGGCTACACCTTC. Its protein product is CASSLAGESGYTF.

The V gene is TRBV4-1, the J gene TRBJ2-5; D is perhaps TRBD2 (6 bases). V shed 1 base and J shed 5 bases, with 11 bases lying between them. Looked up from germline, CDR1 is MGHRA and CDR2 is YSYEKL. The CDR3 is 14 residues long. CDR3 region: CASSQGVAGETQYF. The CDR3 coding sequence is TGCGCCAGCAGCCAAGGAGTCGCGGGGGAGACCCAGTACTTC.

This rearrangement joins TRBV19 to TRBJ2-1, with D possibly being TRBD1 (6 bases). Trimming left V 3 bases short and J 7 bases short, with 16 bases between. This CDR3 is built from 15 residues. Germline V gene sequence: CDR1 LNHDA, CDR2 SQIVND (reference sequence). DNA of the CDR3: TGTGCCAGTAGTATTGGTGGGGGCGCTGCGAATGAGCAGTTCTTC. Its translation is CASSIGGGAANEQFF.

The J gene is TRBJ1-4, the V gene TRBV5-6, with TRBD1 matching 7 bases. V was pared by 3 bases and J by 2 bases, with 7 bases of the junction left unmatched. Germline CDR1 is SGHDT and CDR2 is YYEEEE. The CDR3 is made up of 16 amino acids. The CDR3 loop reads CASSSFIQGTNEKLFF. The CDR3 nucleotides read TGTGCCAGCAGCTCCTTCATACAGGGGACTAATGAAAAACTGTTTTTT.

The chain links TRBV19 to TRBJ1-6; possibly TRBD1 for D (6 bases). The V gene's germline CDR1 is LNHDA and CDR2 SQIVND (reference sequence). The CDR3 covers 15 residues. The V gene lost 1 base and the J gene lost 7 bases, with 11 bases spanning the gap. The CDR3 is CASSIAGQGNSPLHF. The CDR3 coding sequence is TGTGCCAGTAGTATAGCGGGGCAGGGGAATTCACCCCTCCACTTT.

The chain combines TRBV7-9 with TRBJ1-1; 9 bases are a match to TRBD1. CDR3 length: 14 amino acids. V shed 4 bases, J shed 4 bases, and the junction held 4 bases outside the gene matches. Germline assignment: CDR1 SEHNR and CDR2 FQNEAQ (reference sequence). The CDR3, as DNA: TGTGCCAGCAGCTCGGGACAGGGAGTCACTGAAGCTTTCTTT. As protein: CASSSGQGVTEAFF.

CDR3 protein: CASSLSGTGAGGELFF. The CDR3 nucleotides are TGTGCCAGCAGCTTATCCGGGACAGGGGCAGGCGGGGAGCTGTTTTTT. The chain employs TRBV7-7 and TRBJ2-2; 10 bases are shared with TRBD1. J lost 7 bases, V lost 2 bases, and 7 bases had no gene match. Germline V gene data show CDR1 as SSHAT and CDR2 as FNYEAQ (reference sequence). This CDR3 has 16 residues.

The chain has TRBV2 and TRBJ2-7; 9 nucleotides match TRBD2. Germline trimming cut 7 bases from V and 5 bases from J; bases unmatched to any gene: 6. Looked up from germline, CDR1 is SNHLY and CDR2 is FYNNEI. The CDR3 consists of 13 residues. The CDR3 nucleotides read TGTGCCAGCAAAGGACTAGCGCAAAACGAGCAGTACTTC. It is translated as CASKGLAQNEQYF.

The chain employs TRBV19 and TRBJ2-3; no reliable D call. Germline lookup yields CDR1 LNHDA and CDR2 SQIVND (reference sequence). V dropped 5 bases and J dropped 0 bases, with 3 bases sitting between them. This CDR3 spans 12 amino acids. CDR3 loop: CASSPSTDTQYF. The CDR3 DNA follows: TGTGCCAGTAGTCCAAGCACAGATACGCAGTATTTT.

The genes are TRBV19 and TRBJ2-2; TRBD1 aligns across 8 bases. CDR1 LNHDA and CDR2 SQIVND come from the germline V gene (reference sequence). CDR3 length: 15 residues. V shed 5 bases and J 3 bases; nucleotides not matched to a gene: 5. This CDR3 is CASSLRQGYTGELFF. The CDR3, as DNA: TGTGCCAGTAGTCTCAGACAGGGGTACACCGGGGAGCTGTTTTTT. The entire variable domain, with the rest obtained from reference TRBV19 and TRBJ2-2, is as follows: DGGITQSPKYLFRKEGQNVTLSCEQNLNHDAMYWYRQDPGQGLRLIYYSQIVNDFQKGDIAEGYSVSREKKESFPLTVTSAQKNPTAFYLCASSLRQGYTGELFFGEGSRLTVL.

This chain uses TRBV11-3 with TRBJ2-5, with D possibly matching TRBD1 (7 bases). V was clipped by 5 bases and J by 5 bases, with 21 bases between them. The CDR3 has 16 residues. Germline V lookup: CDR1 SGHNT, CDR2 YENEEA. This CDR3 is CASSLSTQGGGETQYF. In nucleotides, the CDR3 is TGTGCCAGCAGCCTATCAACCCAGGGGGGTGGTGAGACCCAGTACTTC.

This chain joins TRBV25-1 and TRBJ1-1; D is undetermined. The germline gives CDR1 MGHDK, CDR2 SYGVNS. Trimming cost V 3 bases and J 2 bases, with 10 bases left between them. This CDR3 is built from 14 residues. The CDR3 coding sequence is TGTGCCAGCAGTGATTTATCGTCCAACACTGAAGCTTTCTTT. This gives the protein CASSDLSSNTEAFF.

The chain is built from TRBV5-4 and TRBJ1-1; 7 nucleotides match TRBD1. The CDR3 runs to 13 residues. The germline V gene encodes CDR1 SGHNT and CDR2 YYREEE (reference sequence). V shed 7 bases and J 2 bases; nucleotides not matched to a gene: 5. The CDR3 loop reads CASRTGVNTEAFF. The CDR3 coding sequence is TGTGCCAGCCGTACAGGGGTAAACACTGAAGCTTTCTTT.

The CDR3 sequence is CASSIDGGLVGYYNEQFF. The CDR3 DNA reads TGTGCCAGTAGTATAGATGGGGGACTAGTGGGTTACTACAATGAGCAGTTCTTC. The chain employs TRBV19 and TRBJ2-1, with 8 positions matching TRBD2. The CDR3 has 18 residues. Germline lookup yields CDR1 LNHDA and CDR2 SQIVND (reference sequence). Trimming removed 0 bases from V and 3 bases from J; junction bases left unmatched: 10.

This chain's CDR3 is CASSYRAGSEQFF. CDR3 in DNA: TGTGCCAGCAGTTACAGGGCGGGGTCTGAGCAGTTCTTC. The chain carries TRBV6-5 and TRBJ2-1, with a possible D match to TRBD2 (6 bases). CDR3 size: 13 residues. The germline V and J ends were trimmed by 2 bases and 9 bases, with 11 bases remaining between them. Germline lookup yields CDR1 MNHEY and CDR2 SVGAGI.

V usage is TRBV5-1 and J usage is TRBJ2-2; weak D call: TRBD1 (5 bases). The germline V gene encodes CDR1 SGHRS and CDR2 YFSETQ. This CDR3 region has 15 residues. V was pared by 0 bases and J by 5 bases, with 11 bases between. Here the CDR3 reads CASSLELGVTGELFF. The CDR3 region has the DNA TGCGCCAGCAGCTTGGAATTAGGGGTTACCGGGGAGCTGTTTTTT.

J is TRBJ1-5 and V is TRBV30; the D gene is possibly TRBD1 (6 bases). The V end was cut by 0 bases, the J end by 9 bases, with 18 bases between. The CDR3 is 15 amino acids. Germline CDR1 GTSNPN, CDR2 SVGIG (reference sequence). Here the CDR3 reads CAWSVQGQTITPQHF. CDR3 in DNA: TGTGCCTGGAGTGTACAAGGACAGACAATCACGCCCCAGCATTTT.